This T cell receptor (beta chain) was profiled in a study of prognosis after radiotherapy for stage I lung cancer. Study at large: About a dozen men and more than 5 women, aged about 53 to 84 and with a median age of about 71 years, made up the patients. Patients with tumors diagnosed as squamous cell carcinoma numbered over five, and those with adenocarcinoma more than 10. Study-wide points: Stereotactic body radiation therapy was followed by fewer unique TCR clones, median 10,088 versus 6,861.

Genomic DNA yielded TCR beta CDR3, amplified by two-round multiplex PCR. Specific primers for each TRBV and TRBJ gene were what first-round PCR used. TCRdb analysed the multiplex PCR reads with MiXCR anew, one entry per CDR3 protein. Seen here are 13,000 or so distinct CDR3 sequences, around 48% observed once, and the top ten hold 25% to 30%. Six milliliters of peripheral blood were drawn at each of two time points. Germline V CDR1 and CDR2: ENHRY, SYGVKD. With 0 bases removed from V and 2 bases from J, the gap between germline ends came to 13 bases. The CDR3 loop spans 16 amino acids. This clonotype was counted many times. Its target is unknown.

V is TRBV10-3 and J is TRBJ1-2; D remains unclear. The TCR sequence derives from a donor aged 50 or older with non-small cell lung cancer. This specimen consisted of PBMCs, obtained before or after stereotactic body radiation therapy (not recorded which). The CDR3 nucleotides read TGTGCCATCAGTGAGTCAATTGGGGTAATGAACTATGGCTACACCTTC. Encoded protein: CAISESIGVMNYGYTF.